This is a list of T cell receptor beta chains from one sample in a study of CD8 T cells in ankylosing spondylitis. TCRdb reprocessed the 5' RACE reads via MiXCR and lists one record per CDR3 protein. The sample carries under 850,000 distinct CDR3 sequences, 19% recorded once. The specimen sequenced was blood, either unsorted or a sorted T cell fraction (not recorded which). The source of these receptors is a male donor with ankylosing spondylitis. Each CDR3 is given with its conserved first and last residue. A D gene is named only where the DNA matches it firmly. Only some rows state a clone size, as once, few, many or a class for expanded clones.

d_call,j_call,clone_size,cdr3_length,v_call,cdr3_nt,cdr3_aa
TRBD2,TRBJ2-2,once,18,TRBV5-1,TGCGCCAGCCGCTCCGCTAGCGGGCCTACTACGAACACCGGGGAGCTGTTTTTT,CASRSASGPTTNTGELFF
NA,TRBJ1-1,NA,13,TRBV20-1,TGCAGTGCGGGGGGGCTTCGGTCCACTGAAGCTTTCTTT,CSAGGLRSTEAFF
NA,TRBJ2-3,few,13,TRBV24-1,TGTGCCACCAGTGACCCTGTCACAGATACGCAGTATTTT,CATSDPVTDTQYF
NA,TRBJ2-1,NA,14,TRBV20-1,TGCAGTGCTAGAGTCCAGGGGAGGTACAATGAGCAGTTCTTC,CSARVQGRYNEQFF
NA,TRBJ2-2,few,17,TRBV27,TGTGCCAGCACCACTCTTGGGGGGGGCTCGTTTAGCGGGGAGCTGTTTTTT,CASTTLGGGSFSGELFF
NA,TRBJ1-2,NA,12,TRBV3-1,TGTGCCAGCAGCCCGCCGGGACATGGCTACACCTTC,CASSPPGHGYTF
TRBD2,TRBJ2-1,NA,15,TRBV20-1,TGCAGTGCTAGAGCCCCGGGACTAGGAGCCAATGAGCAGTTCTTC,CSARAPGLGANEQFF
NA,TRBJ1-4,few,13,TRBV28,TGTGCCAGCAGGGGGCAGTTTAATGAAAAACTGTTTTTT,CASRGQFNEKLFF
NA,TRBJ2-1,many,12,TRBV29-1,TGCAGCGTTGCCCCCGGGATGGAGGAGCAGTTCTTC,CSVAPGMEEQFF
TRBD2,TRBJ2-1,NA,16,TRBV7-2,TGTGCCAGCAGCTTTACTCCGGGACTACCCTACAATGAGCAGTTCTTC,CASSFTPGLPYNEQFF
TRBD2,TRBJ2-1,once,19,TRBV20-1,TGCAGTGCCACCCCCGTAGCGGGAGGGCCGGGTAGGTCCTACAATGAGCAGTTCTTC,CSATPVAGGPGRSYNEQFF
NA,TRBJ2-7,few,14,TRBV11-1,TGTGCCAGCAGCCCCGGCCAACGGTCATACGAGCAGTACTTC,CASSPGQRSYEQYF
NA,TRBJ1-1,NA,14,TRBV5-6,TGTGCCAGCAGCCCTATCGGGGGGGACACTGAAGCTTTCTTT,CASSPIGGDTEAFF
TRBD1,TRBJ1-2,few,15,TRBV5-1,TGCGCCAGCAGCCTGGACGGACAGGGAAACTATGGCTACACCTTC,CASSLDGQGNYGYTF
NA,TRBJ2-7,few,14,TRBV20-1,TGCAGTCCTAAGCCTCGGGCCATGTCCTCCGAGCAGTACTTC,CSPKPRAMSSEQYF
NA,TRBJ1-1,many,14,TRBV20-1,TGCAGTGCTATCCGGACAGCCATGAACACTGAAGCTTTCTTT,CSAIRTAMNTEAFF
NA,TRBJ2-2,NA,15,TRBV7-3,TGTGCCAGCAGCCCTAGTGGCGCGAACACCGGGGAGCTGTTTTTT,CASSPSGANTGELFF
NA,TRBJ2-7,NA,12,TRBV28,TGTGCCAGCAGTTCCCAGGGGCCTGCGGCGGACTTC,CASSSQGPAADF